A selection of T cell receptor beta chains follows, all from one sample in a study of T cell responses to AZD1222 COVID-19 vaccine. Here immunoSEQ multiplex PCR was the method, and the copy in TCRdb shows in-frame clones only, minus some. The table records roughly 100,000 clones, 90% of them present only once. Sequencing was performed on peripheral blood, taken on day 0 of AZD1222 vaccination. Every receptor here comes from an adult in good health. The CDR3 runs from the conserved cysteine through the conserved F or W. The D gene is left open where the match is weak. Clone size is stated in some rows and not others, as once, few, many or a class when expanded.

TRBV10-1	TRBJ1-2	-	-	TGCGCCAGCAGGAGGGACAAAGCTAACTATGGCTACACCTTC	CASRRDKANYGYTF
TRBV9	TRBJ2-3	-	-	TGTGCCAGCAGCACCCGAACTGGGAGCACAGATACGCAGTATTTT	CASSTRTGSTDTQYF
TRBV27	TRBJ2-5	-	-	TGTGCCAGCAGTTTTCGGTCCGCCGGAGAGACCCAGTACTTC	CASSFRSAGETQYF
TRBV20-1	TRBJ2-3	-	-	TGCAGTGCCATAGTGGCAGATACGCAGTATTTT	CSAIVADTQYF
TRBV5-6	TRBJ2-2	-	-	TGTGCCAGCAGCTTGTATAGTCGGAACACCGGGGAGCTGTTTTTT	CASSLYSRNTGELFF
TRBV7-6	TRBJ2-3	-	TRBD2	TGTGCCAGCAGCTTAGAACTAGCGGTGGCAGATACGCAGTATTTT	CASSLELAVADTQYF
TRBV4-1	TRBJ2-1	-	-	TGCGCCAGCAGCCTAACAGGGTCGGAGCAGTTCTTC	CASSLTGSEQFF
TRBV5-1	TRBJ2-3	-	-	TGCGCCAGCAGTTTTACTAGCCTAAACACAGATACGCAGTATTTT	CASSFTSLNTDTQYF
TRBV28	TRBJ1-5	-	-	TGTGCCAGCAGTTTGCCCAATCAGCCCCAGCATTTT	CASSLPNQPQHF
TRBV19	TRBJ1-2	few	-	TGTGCCAGTAGCCGACAGGTTGGTGGCTACACCTTC	CASSRQVGGYTF
TRBV30	TRBJ2-3	-	TRBD2	TGTGCCTGGAGGAAGATCCGGACTAGCGGCACAGATACGCAGTATTTT	CAWRKIRTSGTDTQYF
TRBV9	TRBJ1-2	-	-	TGTGCCAGCAGCGTAGGGGGAGGAACCACTAACTATGGCTACACCTTC	CASSVGGGTTNYGYTF
TRBV5-4	TRBJ1-5	-	TRBD1	TGTGCCAGCAGTTTCGACAGGGACGGGCCCCAGCATTTT	CASSFDRDGPQHF
TRBV11-2	TRBJ2-7	-	-	TGTGCCAGCAGCTCGGGACGGAATTACGAGCAGTACTTC	CASSSGRNYEQYF
TRBV30	TRBJ2-3	-	-	TGTGCCTCCGGGGTTACAGATACGCAGTATTTT	CASGVTDTQYF
TRBV4-2	TRBJ2-7	few	TRBD2	TGTGCCAGCAGCCAAGAAGGGGCGGCTAGCGGGCTTCCCTACGAGCAGTACTTC	CASSQEGAASGLPYEQYF
TRBV2	TRBJ2-3	-	TRBD1	TGTGCCAGCACTGGACAGGGGACGGATACGCAGTATTTT	CASTGQGTDTQYF
TRBV6-5	TRBJ2-2	-	-	TGTGCCAGCAGTTACGGCAGGGAAACCGGGGAGCTGTTTTTT	CASSYGRETGELFF
TRBV29-1	TRBJ1-1	-	-	TGCAGCGTAGGGGGTCGTTTGAACACTGAAGCTTTCTTT	CSVGGRLNTEAFF
TRBV5-6	TRBJ1-4	once	-	TGTGCCAGCAGCTCACCTACTGGGAAACTGTTTTTT	CASSSPTGKLFF
TRBV27	TRBJ2-3	-	TRBD1	TGTGCCAGCAGTAACAGGGGCGGCACAGATACGCAGTATTTT	CASSNRGGTDTQYF
TRBV19	TRBJ1-2	-	-	TGTGCCACCCGAAGGGGGATCCTTCTGGGAGTGAGAAATGGCTACACCTTC	CATRRGILLGVRNGYTF
TRBV29-1	TRBJ1-1	-	-	TGCAGCGCCCAGGACCTCTTAACGAGAAATCTAAAAGAAGCTTTCTTT	CSAQDLLTRNLKEAFF